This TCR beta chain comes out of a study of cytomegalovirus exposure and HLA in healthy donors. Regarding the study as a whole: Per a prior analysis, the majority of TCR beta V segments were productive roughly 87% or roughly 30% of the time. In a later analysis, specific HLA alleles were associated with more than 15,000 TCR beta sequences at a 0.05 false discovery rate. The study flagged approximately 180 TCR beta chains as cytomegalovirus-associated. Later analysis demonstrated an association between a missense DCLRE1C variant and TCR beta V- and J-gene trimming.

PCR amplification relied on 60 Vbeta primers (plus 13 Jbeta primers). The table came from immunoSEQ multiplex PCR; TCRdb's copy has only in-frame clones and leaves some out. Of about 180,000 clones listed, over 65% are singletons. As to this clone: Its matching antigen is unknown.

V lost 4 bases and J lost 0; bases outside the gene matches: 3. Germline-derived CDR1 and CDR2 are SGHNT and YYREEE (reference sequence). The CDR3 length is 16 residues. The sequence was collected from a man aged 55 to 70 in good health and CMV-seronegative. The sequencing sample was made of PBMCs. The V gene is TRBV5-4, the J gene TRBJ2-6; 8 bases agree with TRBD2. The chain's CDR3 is CASSRGGHSGANVLTF. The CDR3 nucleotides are TGTGCCAGCAGCCGGGGGGGGCACTCTGGGGCCAACGTCCTGACTTTC.